Listed below are T cell receptor beta chains from one sample, sequenced in a study of spatial heterogeneity in lung cancer. TCRdb re-derived calls from the 5' RACE reads in MiXCR, one entry per CDR3 protein. In the table there are roughly 38,000 distinct CDR3 sequences, just over 3% of which are singletons. This sample comprised normal lung tissue next to the tumor, obtained at surgery. The receptors stem from a male donor with early-stage non-small cell lung cancer. Each CDR3 is given with its conserved first and last residue. Fields, in order: V gene, J gene, CDR3 protein.

V gene: TRBV6-5; J gene: TRBJ2-1; CDR3 protein: CASSGGSEQFF
V gene: TRBV27; J gene: TRBJ1-4; CDR3 protein: CASSLRGPPSSGQWPRRGNEKLFF
V gene: TRBV4-1; J gene: TRBJ1-4; CDR3 protein: CASNQPDRFNEKLFF
V gene: TRBV21-1; J gene: TRBJ1-1; CDR3 protein: CASSLQRKRNTEAFF
V gene: TRBV29-1; J gene: TRBJ1-2; CDR3 protein: CSVDTTYTF
V gene: TRBV5-1; J gene: TRBJ1-5; CDR3 protein: CASSLALDQPQHF
V gene: TRBV15; J gene: TRBJ2-7; CDR3 protein: CATSNGGSYEQYF
V gene: TRBV6-2/TRBV6-3; J gene: TRBJ2-3; CDR3 protein: CASSTVVADTQYF
V gene: TRBV6-5; J gene: TRBJ2-2; CDR3 protein: CASREISGRNAGELFF
V gene: TRBV6-1; J gene: TRBJ2-7; CDR3 protein: CASSLDRGGGTYEQYF